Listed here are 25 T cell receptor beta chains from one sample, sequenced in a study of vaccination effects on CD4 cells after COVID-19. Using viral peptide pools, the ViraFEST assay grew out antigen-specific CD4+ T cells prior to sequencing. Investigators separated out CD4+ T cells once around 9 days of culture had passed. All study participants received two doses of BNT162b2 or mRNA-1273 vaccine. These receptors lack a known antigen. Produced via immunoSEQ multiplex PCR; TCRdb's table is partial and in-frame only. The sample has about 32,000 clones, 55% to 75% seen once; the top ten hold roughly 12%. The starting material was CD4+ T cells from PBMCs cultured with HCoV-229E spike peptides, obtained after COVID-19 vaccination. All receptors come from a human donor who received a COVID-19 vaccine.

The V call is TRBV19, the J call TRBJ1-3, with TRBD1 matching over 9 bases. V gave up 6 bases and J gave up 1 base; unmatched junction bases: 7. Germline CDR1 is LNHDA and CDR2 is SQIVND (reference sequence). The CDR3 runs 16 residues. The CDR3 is CASRSQGAQSGNTIYF. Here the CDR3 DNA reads TGTGCCAGTAGGTCACAGGGGGCGCAATCTGGAAACACCATATATTTT.

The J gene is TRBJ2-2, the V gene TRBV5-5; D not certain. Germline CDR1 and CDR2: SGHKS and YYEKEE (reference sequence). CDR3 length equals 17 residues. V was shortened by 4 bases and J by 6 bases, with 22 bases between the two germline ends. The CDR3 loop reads CASSLGNYERTSGELFF. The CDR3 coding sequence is TGTGCCAGCAGCCTGGGAAACTACGAGAGGACGTCCGGGGAGCTGTTTTTT.

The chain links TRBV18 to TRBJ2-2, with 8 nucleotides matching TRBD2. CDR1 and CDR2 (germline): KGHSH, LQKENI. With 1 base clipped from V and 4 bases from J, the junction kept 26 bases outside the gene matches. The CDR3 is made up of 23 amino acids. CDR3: CASSPLQASAGGYVLVSTGELFF. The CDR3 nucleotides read TGTGCCAGCTCACCACTTCAGGCGTCGGCGGGGGGTTATGTGCTTGTTAGCACCGGGGAGCTGTTTTTT.

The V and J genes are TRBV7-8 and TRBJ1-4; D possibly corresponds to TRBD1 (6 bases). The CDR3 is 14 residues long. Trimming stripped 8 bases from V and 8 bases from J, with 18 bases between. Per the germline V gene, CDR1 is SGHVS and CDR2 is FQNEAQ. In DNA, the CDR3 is TGTGCCAGCCGGAAAAGGGACAAAAAAGAAAAACTGTTTTTT. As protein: CASRKRDKKEKLFF.

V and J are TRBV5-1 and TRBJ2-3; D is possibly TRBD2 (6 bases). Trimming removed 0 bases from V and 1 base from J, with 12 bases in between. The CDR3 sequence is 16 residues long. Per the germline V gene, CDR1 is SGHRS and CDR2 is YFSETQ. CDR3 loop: CASSLGGGYGTDTQYF. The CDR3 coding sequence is TGCGCCAGCAGCTTGGGTGGGGGGTACGGCACAGATACGCAGTATTTT.

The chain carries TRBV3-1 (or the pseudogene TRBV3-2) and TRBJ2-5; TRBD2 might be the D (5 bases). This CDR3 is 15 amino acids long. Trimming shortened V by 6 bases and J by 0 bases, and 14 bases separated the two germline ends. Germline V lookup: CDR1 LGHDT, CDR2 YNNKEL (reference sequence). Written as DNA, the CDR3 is TGTGCCAGCAGTCCGGGAAGTTCAGACCAAGAGACCCAGTACTTC. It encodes CASSPGSSDQETQYF.

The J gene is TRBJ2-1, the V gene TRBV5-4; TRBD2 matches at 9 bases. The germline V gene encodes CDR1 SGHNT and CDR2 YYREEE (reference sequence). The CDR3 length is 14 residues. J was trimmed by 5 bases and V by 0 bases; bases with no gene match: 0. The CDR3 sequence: CASSLGGGDNEQFF. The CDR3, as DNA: TGTGCCAGCAGCTTGGGCGGGGGGGACAATGAGCAGTTCTTC.

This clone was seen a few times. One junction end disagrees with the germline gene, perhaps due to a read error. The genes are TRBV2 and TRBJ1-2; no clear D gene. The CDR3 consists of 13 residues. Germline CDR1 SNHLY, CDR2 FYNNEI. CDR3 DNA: TGTGCCAGCGGTGACGGACCTAACTATGGCTACACCTTC. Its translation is CASGDGPNYGYTF.

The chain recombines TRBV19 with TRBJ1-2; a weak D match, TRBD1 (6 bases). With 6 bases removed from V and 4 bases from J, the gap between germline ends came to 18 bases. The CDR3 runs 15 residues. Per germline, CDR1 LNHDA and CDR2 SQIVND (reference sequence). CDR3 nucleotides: TGTGCCAGTAGAGAACAGGGAAAGGGGCTCTATGGCTACACCTTC. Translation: CASREQGKGLYGYTF. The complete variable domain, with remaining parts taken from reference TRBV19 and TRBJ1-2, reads DGGITQSPKYLFRKEGQNVTLSCEQNLNHDAMYWYRQDPGQGLRLIYYSQIVNDFQKGDIAEGYSVSREKKESFPLTVTSAQKNPTAFYLCASREQGKGLYGYTFGSGTRLTVV.

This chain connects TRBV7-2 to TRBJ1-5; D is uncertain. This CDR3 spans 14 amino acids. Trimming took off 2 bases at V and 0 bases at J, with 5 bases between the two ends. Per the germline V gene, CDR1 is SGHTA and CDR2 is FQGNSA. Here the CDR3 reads CASSLWVSNQPQHF. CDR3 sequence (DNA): TGTGCCAGCAGCTTATGGGTTAGCAATCAGCCCCAGCATTTT.

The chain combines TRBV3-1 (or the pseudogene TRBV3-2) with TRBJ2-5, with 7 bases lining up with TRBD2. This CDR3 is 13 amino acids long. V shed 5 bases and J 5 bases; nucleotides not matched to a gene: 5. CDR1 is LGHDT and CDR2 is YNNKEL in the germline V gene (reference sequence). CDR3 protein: CASSSWGGETQYF. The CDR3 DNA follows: TGTGCCAGCAGCAGTTGGGGGGGGGAGACCCAGTACTTC.

CDR3 nucleotide sequence: TGTGCCACCAGCAGAGATTCCAGACCCCCCAACGACTACACCTTC. Protein product: CATSRDSRPPNDYTF. This chain uses TRBV15 with TRBJ1-2; D uncertain. Germline CDR1 reads LNHNV; CDR2 reads YYDKDF (reference sequence). The CDR3 sequence is 15 residues long. Trimming left V 0 bases short and J 10 bases short, with 18 bases between.

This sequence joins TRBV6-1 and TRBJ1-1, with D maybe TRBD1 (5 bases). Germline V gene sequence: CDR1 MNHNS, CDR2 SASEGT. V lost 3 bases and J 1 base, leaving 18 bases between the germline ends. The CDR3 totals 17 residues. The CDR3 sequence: CASSDLGDPRGNTEAFF. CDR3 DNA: TGTGCCAGCAGTGACCTGGGGGACCCGCGTGGGAACACTGAAGCTTTCTTT.

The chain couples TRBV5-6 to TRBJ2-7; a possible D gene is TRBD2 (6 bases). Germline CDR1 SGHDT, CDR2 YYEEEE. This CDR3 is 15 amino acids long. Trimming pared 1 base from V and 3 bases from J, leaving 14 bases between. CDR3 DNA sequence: TGTGCCAGCAGCTTGAGGAGGGACCCTAGCTACGAGCAGTACTTC. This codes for CASSLRRDPSYEQYF.

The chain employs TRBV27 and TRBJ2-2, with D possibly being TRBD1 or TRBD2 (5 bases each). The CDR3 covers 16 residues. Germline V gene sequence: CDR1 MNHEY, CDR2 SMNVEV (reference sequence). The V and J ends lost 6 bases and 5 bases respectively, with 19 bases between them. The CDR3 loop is CASSRDRLTGTGELFF. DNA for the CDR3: TGTGCCAGCAGCCGAGACAGACTCACGGGGACCGGGGAGCTGTTTTTT.

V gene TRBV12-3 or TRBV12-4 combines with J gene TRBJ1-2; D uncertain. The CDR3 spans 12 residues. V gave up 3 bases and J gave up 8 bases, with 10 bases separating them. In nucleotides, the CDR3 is TGTGCCAGCAGTTTTGATTTGGGAGGCTACACCTTC. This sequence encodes CASSFDLGGYTF.

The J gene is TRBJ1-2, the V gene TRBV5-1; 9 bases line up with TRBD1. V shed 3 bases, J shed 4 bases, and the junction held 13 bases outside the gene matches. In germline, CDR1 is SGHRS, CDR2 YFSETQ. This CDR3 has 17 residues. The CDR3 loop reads CASSYGARTGAGYGYTF. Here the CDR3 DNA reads TGCGCCAGCAGCTACGGGGCGAGGACAGGGGCTGGCTATGGCTACACCTTC.

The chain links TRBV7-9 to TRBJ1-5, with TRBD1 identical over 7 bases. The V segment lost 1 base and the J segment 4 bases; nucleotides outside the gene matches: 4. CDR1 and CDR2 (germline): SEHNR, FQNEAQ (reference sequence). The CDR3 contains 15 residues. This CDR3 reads CASSLGTGLNQPQHF. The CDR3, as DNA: TGTGCCAGCAGCTTAGGGACAGGTTTAAATCAGCCCCAGCATTTT.

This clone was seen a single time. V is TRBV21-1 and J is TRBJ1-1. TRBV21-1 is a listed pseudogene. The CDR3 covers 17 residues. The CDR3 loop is CASSKKSGTWNDTEAFF. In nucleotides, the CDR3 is TGTGCCAGCAGCAAAAAAAGTGGGACGTGGAACGACACTGAAGCTTTCTTT.

CDR3 residues: CAISSPARAGGYTF. DNA of the CDR3: TGTGCCATCAGTTCACCGGCCAGGGCCGGCGGCTACACCTTC. The chain recombines TRBV10-3 with TRBJ1-2, with D possibly being TRBD1 (5 bases). The CDR3 consists of 14 residues. From germline, CDR1 is ENHRY and CDR2 SYGVKD. V was shortened by 5 bases and J by 8 bases, with 18 bases between the two germline ends.

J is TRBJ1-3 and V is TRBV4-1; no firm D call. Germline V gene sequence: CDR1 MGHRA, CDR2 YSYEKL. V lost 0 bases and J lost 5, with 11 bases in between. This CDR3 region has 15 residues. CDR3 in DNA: TGCGCCAGCAGCCAAGATGAAGGCGGTAGAAACACCATATATTTT. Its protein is CASSQDEGGRNTIYF.

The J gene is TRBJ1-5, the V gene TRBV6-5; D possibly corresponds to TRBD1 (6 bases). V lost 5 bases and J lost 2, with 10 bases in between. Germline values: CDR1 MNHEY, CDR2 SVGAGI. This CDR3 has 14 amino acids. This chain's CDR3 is CASSQGRGNQPQHF. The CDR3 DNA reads TGTGCCAGCAGTCAGGGGAGAGGCAATCAGCCCCAGCATTTT.

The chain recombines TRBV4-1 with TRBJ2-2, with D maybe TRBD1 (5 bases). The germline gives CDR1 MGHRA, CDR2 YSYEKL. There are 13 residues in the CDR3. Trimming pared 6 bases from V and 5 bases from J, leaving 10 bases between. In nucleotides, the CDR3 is TGCGCCAGCAGTGAAGGACAAACCGGGGAGCTGTTTTTT. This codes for CASSEGQTGELFF.

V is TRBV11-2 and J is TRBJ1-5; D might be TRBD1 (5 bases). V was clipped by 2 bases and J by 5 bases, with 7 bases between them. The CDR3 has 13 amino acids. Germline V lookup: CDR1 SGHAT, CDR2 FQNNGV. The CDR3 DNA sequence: TGTGCCAGCAGCTTATGGGGACATCAGCCCCAGCATTTT. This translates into CASSLWGHQPQHF.

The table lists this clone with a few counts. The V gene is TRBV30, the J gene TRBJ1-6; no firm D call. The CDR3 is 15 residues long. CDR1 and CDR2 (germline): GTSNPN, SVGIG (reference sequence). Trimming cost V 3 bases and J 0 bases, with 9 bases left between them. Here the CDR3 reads CAWRRSSSYNSPLHF. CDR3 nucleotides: TGTGCCTGGAGGCGGAGTTCCTCCTATAATTCACCCCTCCACTTT.